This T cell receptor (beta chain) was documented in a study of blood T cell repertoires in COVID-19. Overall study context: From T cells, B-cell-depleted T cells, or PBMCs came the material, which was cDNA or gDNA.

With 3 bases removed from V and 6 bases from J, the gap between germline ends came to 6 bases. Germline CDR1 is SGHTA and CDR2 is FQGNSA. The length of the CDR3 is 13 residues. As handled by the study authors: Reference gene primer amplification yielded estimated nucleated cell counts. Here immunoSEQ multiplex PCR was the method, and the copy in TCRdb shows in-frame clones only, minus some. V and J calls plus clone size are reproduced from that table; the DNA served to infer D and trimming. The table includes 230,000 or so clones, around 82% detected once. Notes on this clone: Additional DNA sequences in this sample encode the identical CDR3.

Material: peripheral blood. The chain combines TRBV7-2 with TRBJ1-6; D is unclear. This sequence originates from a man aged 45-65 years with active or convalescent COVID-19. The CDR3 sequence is CASSLGSNSPLHF. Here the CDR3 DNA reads TGTGCCAGCAGCTTGGGCAGTAATTCACCCCTCCACTTT.